This T cell receptor (beta chain) originates from a study of T-cell memory formation after mild COVID-19. Study-level results: Later expanders leaned CD4+, whereas day 15 to 85 contracting clones were balanced CD4/CD8.

TCRdb re-analysed the 5' RACE reads in MiXCR, keeping a single row per CDR3 protein. Among around 340,000 distinct CDR3 sequences listed, more than 15% were seen once. Per germline, CDR1 SEHNR and CDR2 FQNEAQ (reference sequence). The CDR3 is made up of 15 amino acids. With 5 bases clipped from V and 4 bases from J, the junction kept 7 bases outside the gene matches. Worth noting for this clonotype: Its cognate antigen is unknown.

The sequenced sample consisted of PBMCs or a T cell subset sorted from them (not recorded which). The genes are TRBV7-9 and TRBJ2-1, with 8 bases identical to TRBD1. The source of this sequence is a man aged 18 to 35 who had mild COVID-19 (a few samples of this study predate the infection). Cell type and time point are not known. The DNA of the CDR3 is TGTGCCAGCAGCCCCCAAGGACAGGGTTACAATGAGCAGTTCTTC. The encoded protein is CASSPQGQGYNEQFF.